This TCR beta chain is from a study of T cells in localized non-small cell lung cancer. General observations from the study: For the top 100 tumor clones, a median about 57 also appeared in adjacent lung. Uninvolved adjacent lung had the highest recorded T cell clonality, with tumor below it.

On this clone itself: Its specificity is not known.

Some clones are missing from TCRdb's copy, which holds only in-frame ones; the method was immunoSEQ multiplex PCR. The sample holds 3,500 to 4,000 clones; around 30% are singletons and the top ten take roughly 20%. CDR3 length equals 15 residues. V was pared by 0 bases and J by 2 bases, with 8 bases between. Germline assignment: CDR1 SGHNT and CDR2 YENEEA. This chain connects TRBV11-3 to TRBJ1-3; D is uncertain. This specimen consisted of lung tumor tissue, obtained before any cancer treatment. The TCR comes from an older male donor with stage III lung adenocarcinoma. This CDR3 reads CASSLERLTGNTIYF. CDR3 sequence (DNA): TGTGCCAGCAGCTTAGAGCGACTGACTGGAAACACCATATATTTT.